What follows is one T cell receptor beta chain and its context. Its antigen is unknown. This entry is derived from a study of naive and memory T cell subsets. Study results and limitations: A few larger clonotypes appeared in naive repertoires, especially CD8, possibly memory cells re-expressing CD45RA.

Four subsets defined by CD45RA and CD27 were sorted after CD3, CD4, CD8 and live/dead staining. Two oligonucleotides, mixed equimolar, formed the beta constant-region primer covering TRBC1 and TRBC2. The ligated cDNA underwent four PCR rounds using SP2 and nested alpha and beta constant-region primers. A 12-nucleotide UMI and the SP2 primer were added to the cDNA 3' end by oligonucleotide ligation. TCRdb redid the calling of the UMI-ligation and nested PCR reads with MiXCR, one entry per CDR3 protein. The table includes under 150,000 distinct CDR3 sequences, approximately 20% detected once. The CDR3 extends over 16 amino acids. V was clipped by 2 bases and J by 3 bases, with 16 bases between them. Germline V CDR1 and CDR2: GTSNPN, SVGIG (reference sequence).

The source is a human donor in good health. The sequencing input was naive CD8+ T cells from blood. The chain joins TRBV30 to TRBJ2-2; D may correspond to TRBD1 or TRBD2 (6 bases each). This CDR3 reads CAWSKGVSGDTGELFF. In DNA form, the CDR3 reads TGTGCCTGGAGTAAGGGGGTATCGGGAGACACCGGGGAGCTGTTTTTT.